The clone carrying this T cell receptor beta chain was found once. The antigen is unknown. The sample belongs to a study of cytomegalovirus exposure and HLA in healthy donors. Study results and caveats: A later analysis appeared to link common viral pathogens to several of the most significant clusters.

PCR used 60 Vbeta primers and 13 Jbeta primers. Original processing notes: An analysis performed later counted 81 million or so unique TCR beta chains (roughly 10 million of them shared). Sequenced by immunoSEQ multiplex PCR; TCRdb stores in-frame clones only, minus some. That table is the source of V, J and clone size, and D and trimming were worked out from the DNA. Of 110,000 to 150,000 clones listed, 80% to 90% were seen once; the top ten hold about 4.1%. The CDR3 is 14 residues long. The germline V gene encodes CDR1 SGHAT and CDR2 FQNNGV. V was pared by 2 bases and J by 4 bases, with 8 bases between.

This TCR was recovered from a woman in her forties in good health and CMV-seropositive. Specimen: PBMCs. The chain couples TRBV11-2 to TRBJ1-4; D might be TRBD1 (6 bases). CDR3 nucleotides: TGTGCCAGCAGCTTACGAGGGGGTAATGAAAAACTGTTTTTT. Its translation: CASSLRGGNEKLFF. Using reference TRBV11-2 and TRBJ1-4 for the parts outside the CDR3, the full variable domain is EAGVAQSPRYKIIEKRQSVAFWCNPISGHATLYWYQQILGQGPKLLIQFQNNGVVDDSQLPKDRFSAERLKGVDSTLKIQPAKLEDSAVYLCASSLRGGNEKLFFGSGTQLSVL.